This T cell receptor (beta chain) was documented in a study of T cells after posttransplantation cyclophosphamide (dated by TCRdb to the mid-2010s). About the study as a whole: Using TRB sequencing, the study followed how the T cell repertoire rebuilt after myeloablative bone marrow transplantation with posttransplantation cyclophosphamide given as GVHD prophylaxis. Antigen receptor sequencing covered samples from roughly 35 PTCy-treated patients and 16 of their related bone marrow donors. Blood from every one of the 30 to 40 PTCy patients who had 1-year posttransplant specimens underwent TRB sequencing. TRB sequencing was also done on up to 3 additional blood samples from 2 to 5.2 years after transplant in 3 patients, and on pretransplant blood from several patients. Because TRA and TRB clonality correlated tightly in 10 or so samples, later TCR analyses were limited to TRB. Public TRB sequences were queried against a database of over 3,600 sequences associated with responses to pathogens, tumor antigens, self-antigens and alloantigens.

TRB sequencing used genomic DNA with the immunoSEQ assay at survey resolution or the hsTCRB kit. Processing in the source paper ran as follows. Initial read processing used immunoSEQ software, and repertoire analyses used the LymphoSeq R package. For each TRB dataset, clonality was calculated as 1 minus normalized Shannon entropy, and the Gini coefficient was computed as well. To infer phenotypes in unsorted samples, TRB sequences from sorted subsets of the recipient or donor were mapped onto unsorted samples from the same recipient. What TCRdb holds here is the immuneACCESS table cut down to in-frame rearrangements. Part of the clones is not present; checked against another copy, under half of the missing clones reflect an unresolved V gene, and the others are unexplained. The V and J calls and clone size come from that table; D and trimming were worked out from the DNA. This sample has approximately 12,000 clones, none of them a singleton. 20% to 30% of the sample is taken by the ten largest.

What the work shows at the level of the full study, not this receptor alone: Across around 48 patients, recipient CMV seropositivity and CMV reactivation were highly associated with TRB clonality; PTCy diversity was similar to CNI/methotrexate controls. At 1-2 months, donor-recipient similarity was low but rose over the first year, and the later blood repertoires were often dominated by donor CD8+ memory clones. The TRB repertoires of T cells infiltrating skin or GI tract showed only limited overlap with the TRB repertoires of T cells in blood.

Interpreted using the paper, the treatment or condition label stands for: high-dose cyclophosphamide on days +3 and +4 as single-agent GVHD prophylaxis. PTCy patients received busulfan and fludarabine conditioning, a related or unrelated marrow graft, and cyclophosphamide on days +3 and +4. The PTCy-treated patients were enrolled in a prospective multi-institutional clinical trial. Peripheral blood and bone marrow mononuclear cells were isolated by Ficoll-Hypaque density centrifugation and cryopreserved. Sequences MNHEY (CDR1) and SVGAGI (CDR2) are obtained from the germline V gene. Including cysteine and phenylalanine, the CDR3 has 14 amino acids. Only the CDR3 DNA stays, 42 bases, in frame from base 1. At the junction V is shortened by 6 bases and J by 4 bases; bases outside the gene matches: 5. This clone was detected ten times or more. Its antigen remains undetermined. No base quality information exists; no much larger clone differs at one position.

Rearrangement joined TRBV6-5 to TRBJ2-3; TRBD2 agrees with 9 junctional bases. The sequencing here drew on PBMCs, taken after allogeneic stem cell transplant with posttransplant cyclophosphamide. The clonotype was recovered from a female patient aged 40 to 50 who received an allogeneic stem cell transplant from a related donor, was CMV-positive, and had acute GVHD only. After a transplant, not all T cells may be the patient's own; some may come from the graft donor. Here the CDR3 is given as CASRISGSADTQYF. The nucleotide sequence reads TGTGCCAGCAGAATTAGCGGGAGCGCAGATACGCAGTATTTT.